This T cell receptor beta chain emerged from a study of T-cell reconstitution after alpha-beta-depleted transplantation in children. There are 17 residues in the CDR3. V lost 3 bases and J lost 0, with 18 bases in between. Germline V gene lookup returns CDR1 DFQATT and CDR2 SNEGSKA (reference sequence). TCRbeta library construction was performed incorporating unique molecular identifiers. One entry per CDR3 protein, called by TCRdb with MiXCR from the PCR reads. The sample shows hundreds of thousands of distinct CDR3 sequences, approximately 9.6% of them seen only once. The table lists this clonotype with a few counts.

The sample was PBMCs from the stem cell graft donor, taken from the stem cell graft. The sequence was collected from a human donor who donated a stem cell graft to a child with SCID. The chain uses TRBV20-1 and TRBJ2-1, with D tentatively TRBD2 (7 bases). DNA for the CDR3: TGCAGTGCTAGGGGGGGGCAACTCGCCGACTCCTACAATGAGCAGTTCTTC. Translated, it gives CSARGGQLADSYNEQFF.